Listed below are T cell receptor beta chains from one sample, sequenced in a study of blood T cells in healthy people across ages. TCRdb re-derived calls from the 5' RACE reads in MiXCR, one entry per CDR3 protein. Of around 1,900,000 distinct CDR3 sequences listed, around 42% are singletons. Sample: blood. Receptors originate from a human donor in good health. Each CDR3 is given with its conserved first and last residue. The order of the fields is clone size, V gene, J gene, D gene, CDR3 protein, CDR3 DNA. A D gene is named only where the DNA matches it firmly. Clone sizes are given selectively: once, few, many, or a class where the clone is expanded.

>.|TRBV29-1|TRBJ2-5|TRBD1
CSVGQGARAGETQYF
TGCAGCGTTGGACAGGGGGCTCGGGCAGGGGAGACCCAGTACTTC
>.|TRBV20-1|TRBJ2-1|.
CSARLQPQGPPRLNEQFF
TGCAGTGCTAGACTTCAACCCCAGGGTCCACCCAGACTAAATGAGCAGTTCTTC
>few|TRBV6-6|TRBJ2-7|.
CASSGTGHPTYEQYF
TGTGCCAGTTCCGGAACGGGACACCCAACCTACGAGCAGTACTTC
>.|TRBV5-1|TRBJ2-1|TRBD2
CASSLASGGSNEQFF
TGCGCCAGCAGCTTGGCCAGCGGGGGAAGTAATGAGCAGTTCTTC
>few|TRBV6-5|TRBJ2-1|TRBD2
CASSLTSGAVYNEQFF
TGTGCCAGCAGTCTAACTAGCGGGGCCGTTTACAATGAGCAGTTCTTC
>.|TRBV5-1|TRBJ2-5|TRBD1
CASSNTGGSQETQYF
TGCGCCAGCAGTAATACAGGGGGCTCCCAAGAGACCCAGTACTTC
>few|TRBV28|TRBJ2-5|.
CANILGNREGVEETQYF
TGTGCCAACATTTTGGGGAACAGGGAGGGGGTCGAAGAGACCCAGTACTTC
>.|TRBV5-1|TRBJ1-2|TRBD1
CASSSISTGDYGYTF
TGCGCCAGCAGCTCTATAAGTACAGGGGACTATGGCTACACCTTC
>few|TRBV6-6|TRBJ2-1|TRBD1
CASSFRDRGRNEQFF
TGTGCCAGCAGTTTCCGGGACAGGGGGCGGAATGAGCAGTTCTTC
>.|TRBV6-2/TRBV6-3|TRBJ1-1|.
CASSSTTGRTEAFF
TGTGCCAGCAGTTCCACGACCGGGAGGACTGAAGCTTTCTTT
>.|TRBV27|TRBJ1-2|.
CASSLNSPHGYTF
TGTGCCAGCAGTTTAAACAGTCCCCATGGCTACACCTTC
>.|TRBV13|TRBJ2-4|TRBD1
CASSGDRGEEIQYF
TGTGCCAGCAGCGGCGACAGGGGGGAAGAGATCCAGTACTTC
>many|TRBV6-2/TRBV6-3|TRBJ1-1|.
CATVAAAERNEAFF
TGTGCCACTGTCGCTGCCGCGGAAAGGAATGAAGCTTTCTTT
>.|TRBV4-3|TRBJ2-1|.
CASSQDSPLRAPHNEQFF
TGCGCCAGCAGCCAAGACTCCCCACTTAGGGCCCCCCACAATGAGCAGTTCTTC
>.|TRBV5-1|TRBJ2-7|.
CASSLAERPGVGYEQYF
TGCGCCAGCAGCTTGGCAGAAAGACCAGGGGTTGGGTACGAGCAGTACTTC
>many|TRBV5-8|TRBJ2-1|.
CASSLRGRNEQFF
TGTGCCAGCAGCTTACGGGGGAGAAATGAGCAGTTCTTC
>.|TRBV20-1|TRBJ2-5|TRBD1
CSATQGTGRREQYF
TGCAGTGCTACCCAGGGGACAGGGAGACGTGAGCAGTACTTC
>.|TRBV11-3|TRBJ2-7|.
CASSLELGHYNEQYF
TGTGCCAGCAGCTTAGAATTGGGACACTACAATGAGCAGTACTTC
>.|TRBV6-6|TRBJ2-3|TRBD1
CASSSLDRGDDTQYF
TGTGCCAGCAGTTCCCTGGACAGGGGCGACGATACGCAGTATTTT
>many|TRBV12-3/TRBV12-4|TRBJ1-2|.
CASSSLPGAYGYTF
TGTGCCAGCAGTTCCCTCCCCGGGGCCTATGGCTACACCTTC
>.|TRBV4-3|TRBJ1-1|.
CASSQAYMSTEAFF
TGCGCCAGCAGCCAAGCTTACATGAGCACTGAAGCTTTCTTT
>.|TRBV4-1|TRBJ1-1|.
CASSPFQQGRTEAFF
TGCGCCAGCAGCCCCTTCCAGCAGGGGCGGACTGAAGCTTTCTTT
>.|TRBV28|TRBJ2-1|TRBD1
CAWGQGLSSYNEQFF
TGTGCTTGGGGACAGGGGCTTTCCTCCTACAATGAGCAGTTCTTC
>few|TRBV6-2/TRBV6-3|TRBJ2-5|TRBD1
CASSYWAGGPGETQYF
TGTGCCAGCAGTTACTGGGCAGGGGGACCAGGGGAGACCCAGTACTTC
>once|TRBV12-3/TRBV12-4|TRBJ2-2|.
CASSFIGSTGELFF
TGTGCCAGCAGTTTCATCGGTAGCACCGGGGAGCTGTTTTTT
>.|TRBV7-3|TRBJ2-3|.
CASSFGQRDTQYF
TGTGCCAGCAGCTTCGGACAGCGAGATACGCAGTATTTT
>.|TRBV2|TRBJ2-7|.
CASSETQVQYF
TGTGCCAGCAGTGAAACTCAAGTCCAGTACTTC
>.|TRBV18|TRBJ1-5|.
CASSQTNRGNQPQHF
TGTGCCAGCTCACAGACGAATCGGGGCAATCAGCCCCAGCATTTT
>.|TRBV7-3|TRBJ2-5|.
CASCRAEETQYF
TGTGCCAGCTGCAGAGCGGAAGAGACCCAGTACTTC
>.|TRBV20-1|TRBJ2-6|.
CSARHPGDGANVLTF
TGCAGTGCTAGGCACCCAGGGGATGGGGCCAACGTCCTGACTTTC
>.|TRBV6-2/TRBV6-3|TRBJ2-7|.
CASSSGNERYF
TGTGCCAGCAGTTCTGGGAACGAGCGGTACTTC
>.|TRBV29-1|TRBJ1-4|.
CSGRTNEKLFF
TGCAGCGGCAGAACTAATGAAAAACTGTTTTTT
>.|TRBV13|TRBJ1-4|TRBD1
CASSLDGTGGQKLFF
TGTGCCAGCAGCTTAGACGGGACAGGGGGCCAAAAACTGTTTTTT
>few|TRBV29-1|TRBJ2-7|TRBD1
CSAIRTGGSYEQYF
TGCAGCGCTATAAGGACAGGGGGCTCCTACGAGCAGTACTTC
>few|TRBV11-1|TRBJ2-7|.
CASSLSRTPPAYEQYF
TGTGCCAGCAGCTTGTCCCGGACACCGCCGGCCTACGAGCAGTACTTC
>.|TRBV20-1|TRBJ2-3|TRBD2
CSAGTSGESIDTQYF
TGCAGTGCTGGGACTAGCGGGGAAAGCATAGATACGCAGTATTTT
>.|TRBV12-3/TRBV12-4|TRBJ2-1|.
CASSLDPGNNEQFF
TGTGCCAGCAGTTTAGATCCAGGAAACAATGAGCAGTTCTTC
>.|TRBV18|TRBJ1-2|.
CASSQTGSEYGYTF
TGTGCCAGCTCACAAACAGGTTCCGAGTATGGCTACACCTTC
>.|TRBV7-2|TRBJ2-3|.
CASSPRREDTQYF
TGTGCCAGCAGCCCCCGAAGGGAAGATACGCAGTATTTT
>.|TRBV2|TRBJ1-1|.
CASRQSSNTEAFF
TGTGCCAGCAGACAAAGTTCAAACACTGAAGCTTTCTTT
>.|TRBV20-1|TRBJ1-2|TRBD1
CSASGGADTTGDGYTF
TGCAGTGCTAGTGGTGGGGCGGATACAACAGGGGACGGCTACACCTTC
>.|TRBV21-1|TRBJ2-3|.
CASISPEGCTDTQYF
TGTGCCAGCATTTCCCCCGAGGGCTGCACAGATACGCAGTATTTT
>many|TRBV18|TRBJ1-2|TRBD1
CASSQGQDYGYTF
TGTGCCAGCAGCCAGGGACAGGACTATGGCTACACCTTC
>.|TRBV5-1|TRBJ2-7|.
CASSLAHSSEQYF
TGCGCCAGCAGCTTGGCCCATTCGTCCGAGCAGTACTTC